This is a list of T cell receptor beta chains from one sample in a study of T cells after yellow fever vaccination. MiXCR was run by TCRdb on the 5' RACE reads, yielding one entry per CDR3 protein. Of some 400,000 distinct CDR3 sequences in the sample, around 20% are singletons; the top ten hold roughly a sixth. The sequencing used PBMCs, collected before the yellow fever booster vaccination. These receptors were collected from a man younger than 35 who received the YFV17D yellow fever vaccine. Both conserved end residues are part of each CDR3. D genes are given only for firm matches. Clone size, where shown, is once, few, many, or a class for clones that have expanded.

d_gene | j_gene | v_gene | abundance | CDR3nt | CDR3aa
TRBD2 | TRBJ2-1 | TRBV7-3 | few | TGTGCCAGCAGAACCGGGACTAGCGGGGGGGACGAGCAGTTCTTC | CASRTGTSGGDEQFF
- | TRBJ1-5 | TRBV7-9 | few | TGTGCCAGCAGCCCTAGCCCGGATAGCAATCAGCCCCAGCATTTT | CASSPSPDSNQPQHF
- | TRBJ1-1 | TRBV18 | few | TGTGCCAGCTCGGGGCAGGCCACTGAAGCTTTCTTT | CASSGQATEAFF
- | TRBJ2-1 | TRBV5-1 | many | TGCGCCAGCAGCTCGGACAGCTCCTACAATGAGCAGTTCTTC | CASSSDSSYNEQFF
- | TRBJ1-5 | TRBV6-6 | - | TGTGCCATCAGGGAGGGGGTAGATCAGCCCCAGCATTTT | CAIREGVDQPQHF
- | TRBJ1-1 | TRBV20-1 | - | TGCAGTGGGTCCAGGAGTTTTGCCACTGAAGCTTTCTTT | CSGSRSFATEAFF
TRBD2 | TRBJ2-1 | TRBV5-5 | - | TGTGCCAGCAGCTATCTAGCGGACCCCTACAATGAGCAGTTCTTC | CASSYLADPYNEQFF
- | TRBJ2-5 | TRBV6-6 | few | TGTGCCACCACCTCCAATTCGAGGGTGGAGACCCAGTACTTC | CATTSNSRVETQYF
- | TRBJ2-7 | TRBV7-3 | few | TGTGCCAGCAGCTTAAGTAAGGGTGCCGAGCAGTACTTC | CASSLSKGAEQYF
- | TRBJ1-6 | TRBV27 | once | TGTGCCAGCAGTTTAACGGGGGATATTTCACCCCTCCACTTT | CASSLTGDISPLHF
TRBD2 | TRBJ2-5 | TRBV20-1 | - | TGCAGTGCTAGAGATACCGGGACTAGCGGAGAGACCCAGTACTTC | CSARDTGTSGETQYF
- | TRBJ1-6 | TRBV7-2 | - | TGTTCCAGCAGCTTACGCGGTTATAATTCACCCCTCCACTTT | CSSSLRGYNSPLHF
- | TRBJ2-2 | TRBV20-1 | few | TGCAGTGCGGCCGACCCGAACACCGGGGAGCTGTTTTTT | CSAADPNTGELFF
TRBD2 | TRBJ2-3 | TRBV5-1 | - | TGCGCCAGCAGCGACGACGGGGGGTCCACAGATACGCAGTATTTT | CASSDDGGSTDTQYF
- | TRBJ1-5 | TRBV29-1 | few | TGCAGCGTCGGCGCGGGCGAACAGCCCCAGCATTTT | CSVGAGEQPQHF
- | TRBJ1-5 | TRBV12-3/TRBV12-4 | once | TGTGCCAGCAGCGACGGACCTAGCAATCAGCCCCAGCATTTT | CASSDGPSNQPQHF
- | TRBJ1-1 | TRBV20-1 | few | TGCAGTGCTAGAGATCTAGGGTCGGCAGGTTCCTTTATGAACACTGAAGCTTTCTTT | CSARDLGSAGSFMNTEAFF
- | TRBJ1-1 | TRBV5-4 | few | TGTGCCAGCAGCCCGAAGGGGAATCAGGCTGAAGCTTTCTTT | CASSPKGNQAEAFF
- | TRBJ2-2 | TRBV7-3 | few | TGTGCCAGCAGCCCCACTCGGGGGACCGGGGAGCTGTTTTTT | CASSPTRGTGELFF
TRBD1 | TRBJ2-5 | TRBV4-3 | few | TGCGCCAGCAGCCAAGATCTCGGGACAGGGGGAAGGAAAGAGACCCAGTACTTC | CASSQDLGTGGRKETQYF
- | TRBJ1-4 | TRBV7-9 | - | TGTGCCAGCAGCCTCCCAACACGGAATGATAATGAAAAACTGTTTTTT | CASSLPTRNDNEKLFF
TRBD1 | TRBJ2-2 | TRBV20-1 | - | TGCAGTGCTAGGACAGGGGGATACACCGGGGAGCTGTTTTTT | CSARTGGYTGELFF
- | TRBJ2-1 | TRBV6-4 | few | TGTGCCAGCAGTGTGAGTAGCTCAGGGTCCTACAATGAGCAGTTCTTC | CASSVSSSGSYNEQFF
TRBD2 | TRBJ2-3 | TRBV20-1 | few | TGCAGTGCAGCGGGGGCCTCCTTTGGGGATACGCAGTATTTT | CSAAGASFGDTQYF
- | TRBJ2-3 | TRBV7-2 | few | TGTGCCAGCAGCCCCGGCCCTGCGGCCGATACGCAGTATTTT | CASSPGPAADTQYF
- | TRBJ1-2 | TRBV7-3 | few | TGTGCCAGCAGCTTAATGGCAGGAGCTAACTATGGCTACACCTTC | CASSLMAGANYGYTF
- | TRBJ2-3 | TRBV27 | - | TGTGCCAGCAGTTTAGGAGGTGAGGATACGCAGTATTTT | CASSLGGEDTQYF
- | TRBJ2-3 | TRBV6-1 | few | TGTGCCAGCAGTGGAGACTGGAGCCGACAGTCAGATACGCAGTATTTT | CASSGDWSRQSDTQYF
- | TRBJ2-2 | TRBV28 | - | TGTGCCAGCAGTGTAGTGGGGTTCACCGGGGAGCTGTTTTTT | CASSVVGFTGELFF
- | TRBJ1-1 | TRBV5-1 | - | TGCGCCAGCAGCTCACCGGGACCAGCTTTCTTT | CASSSPGPAFF
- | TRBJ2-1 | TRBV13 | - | TGTGCCAGCAGCTTAGCCAACAGTTTCAATGAGCAGTTCTTC | CASSLANSFNEQFF
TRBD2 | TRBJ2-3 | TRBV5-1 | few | TGCGCCAGCAGCTTGGGCGGACTAGTCGCAGATACGCAGTATTTT | CASSLGGLVADTQYF
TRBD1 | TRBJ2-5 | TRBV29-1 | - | TGCACCCGCCGGACAGGGGGCGAGGAGACCCAGTACTTC | CTRRTGGEETQYF
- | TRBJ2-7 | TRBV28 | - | TGTGCCAGCAGTTTCCCAACTAGGGCGGGGGAGCAGTACTTC | CASSFPTRAGEQYF
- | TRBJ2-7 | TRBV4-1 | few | TGCGCCAGCAGCCAAGTATCGGGCTTTACTTGGTACGAGCAGTACTTC | CASSQVSGFTWYEQYF
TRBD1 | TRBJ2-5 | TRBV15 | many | TGTGCCACCAGCAAGAGGACAGGGGGCGCAGAGACCCAGTACTTC | CATSKRTGGAETQYF
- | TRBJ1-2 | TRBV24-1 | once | TGTGCCACCGCAGGGGTCCTCCGAAACGGCTATGGCTACACCTTC | CATAGVLRNGYGYTF
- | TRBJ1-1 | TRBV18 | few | TGTGCCAGCTCACCACCGACACTAATGAACACTGAAGCTTTCTTT | CASSPPTLMNTEAFF
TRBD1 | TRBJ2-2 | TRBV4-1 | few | TGCGCCAGCAGCCCATGGACAGGTCCCGGGGAGCTGTTTTTT | CASSPWTGPGELFF
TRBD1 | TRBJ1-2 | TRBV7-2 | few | TGTGCCAGCAGCTTATTGGACAGGGGTGGCTACACCTTC | CASSLLDRGGYTF